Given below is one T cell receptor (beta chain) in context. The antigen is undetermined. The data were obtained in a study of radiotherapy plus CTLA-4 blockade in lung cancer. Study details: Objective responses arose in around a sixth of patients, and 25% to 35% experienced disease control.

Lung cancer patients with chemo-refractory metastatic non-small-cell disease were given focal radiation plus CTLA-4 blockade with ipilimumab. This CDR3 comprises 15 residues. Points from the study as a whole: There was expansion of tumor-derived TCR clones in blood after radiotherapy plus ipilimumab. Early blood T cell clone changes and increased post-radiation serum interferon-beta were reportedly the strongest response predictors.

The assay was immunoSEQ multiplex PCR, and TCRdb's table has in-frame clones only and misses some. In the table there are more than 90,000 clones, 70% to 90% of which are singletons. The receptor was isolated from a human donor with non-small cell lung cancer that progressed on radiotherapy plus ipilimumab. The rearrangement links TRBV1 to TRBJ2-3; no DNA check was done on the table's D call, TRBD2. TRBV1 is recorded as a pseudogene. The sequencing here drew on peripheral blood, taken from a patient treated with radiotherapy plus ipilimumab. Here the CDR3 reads CTSSPPRGSTDTQYF. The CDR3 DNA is TGCACCAGCAGCCCCCCTCGAGGGAGCACAGATACGCAGTATTTT.